One and the same sample provided the 19 T cell receptor beta chains below, sequenced in a study of OX40 agonist ivuxolimab in advanced cancers. Assay: immunoSEQ multiplex PCR; the TCRdb copy retains only in-frame clones and omits some. This table holds around 74,000 clones, approximately 80% found once. This material consisted of CD4+ or CD8+ T cells sorted from blood, taken in a trial of the OX40 agonist ivuxolimab. All receptors come from an adult with an advanced solid tumor such as melanoma, head and neck, liver or kidney cancer.

V usage is TRBV20-1 and J usage is TRBJ1-4; no firm D call. V was shortened by 3 bases and J by 7 bases, with 6 bases between the two germline ends. Germline V gene data show CDR1 as DFQATT and CDR2 as SNEGSKA (reference sequence). This CDR3 comprises 11 residues. This CDR3 is CSARLGEKLFF. The CDR3 DNA is TGCAGTGCTAGGTTGGGTGAAAAACTGTTTTTT.

This sequence joins TRBV7-2 and TRBJ1-1; perhaps TRBD1 as D (5 bases). The CDR3 sequence is 15 residues long. Germline values: CDR1 SGHTA, CDR2 FQGNSA. V lost 5 bases and J lost 2, with 15 bases in between. The CDR3 nucleotides are TGTGCCAGCAGCCCCGGGGGACCGCTAAACACTGAAGCTTTCTTT. It is translated as CASSPGGPLNTEAFF.

The rearrangement uses TRBV6-1 and TRBJ1-5; D ambiguous. CDR3 length: 12 residues. Per the germline V gene, CDR1 is MNHNS and CDR2 is SASEGT. With 2 bases removed from V and 9 bases from J, the gap between germline ends came to 8 bases. The CDR3 is CASSERPAPQHF. The CDR3, as DNA: TGTGCCAGCAGTGAACGTCCAGCGCCCCAGCATTTT.

The chain employs TRBV6-1 and TRBJ2-3; D perhaps matches TRBD1 (6 bases). Germline CDR1 reads MNHNS; CDR2 reads SASEGT. V was pared by 2 bases and J by 5 bases, with 8 bases between. The CDR3 spans 13 residues. CDR3 in DNA: TGTGCCAGCAGTGAATGGGGGCGAGATACGCAGTATTTT. Translating gives CASSEWGRDTQYF.

The chain joins TRBV5-1 to TRBJ2-5, with 14 bases lining up with TRBD2. In germline, CDR1 is SGHRS, CDR2 YFSETQ. The CDR3 runs to 16 residues. J lost 5 bases, V lost 4 bases, and 7 bases had no gene match. CDR3 sequence reads: CASSRQGLAGVETQYF. The CDR3 DNA reads TGCGCCAGCAGCCGCCAGGGACTAGCGGGGGTGGAGACCCAGTACTTC.

This sequence joins TRBV10-2 and TRBJ1-1; D gene unclear. Germline V CDR1 and CDR2: WSHSY, SAAADI. Trimming shortened V by 2 bases and J by 1 base, and 5 bases separated the two germline ends. There are 13 residues in the CDR3. The CDR3 DNA reads TGCGCCAGCAGTGAGGTGGGGAACACTGAAGCTTTCTTT. It yields the protein CASSEVGNTEAFF.

This rearrangement joins TRBV19 to TRBJ1-5; 7 bases are a match to TRBD1. J gave up 6 bases and V 3 bases, and 8 bases lay outside the gene matches. The CDR3 has 15 residues. Germline-derived CDR1 and CDR2 are LNHDA and SQIVND (reference sequence). The CDR3 loop is CASSIPTGSGQPQHF. Written as DNA, the CDR3 is TGTGCCAGTAGTATTCCGACAGGGTCCGGTCAGCCCCAGCATTTT.

V gene TRBV25-1 combines with J gene TRBJ2-3; D is possibly TRBD2 (6 bases). Trimming removed 6 bases at V and 0 bases at J, with 13 bases between. CDR1 is MGHDK, CDR2 SYGVNS, per germline. The length of the CDR3 is 15 residues. The CDR3 here is CASSETRPSTDTQYF. In nucleotides, the CDR3 is TGTGCCAGCAGCGAGACTAGGCCTAGCACAGATACGCAGTATTTT.

Many counts were recorded for this clone. This rearrangement joins TRBV9 to TRBJ1-3, with unresolved D. V was cut by 2 bases and J by 0 bases, with 12 bases left in between. This CDR3 has 16 residues. Germline assignment: CDR1 SGDLS and CDR2 YYNGEE. CDR3 amino acids: CASSVDPLISGNTIYF. DNA for the CDR3: TGTGCCAGCAGCGTGGACCCGCTGATCTCTGGAAACACCATATATTTT.

The genes are TRBV6-4 and TRBJ1-1; D is unresolved. Trimming pared 4 bases from V and 4 bases from J, leaving 10 bases between. The CDR3 loop spans 13 amino acids. Germline assignment: CDR1 MRHNA and CDR2 SNTAGT. The CDR3 sequence: CASSALEGTEAFF. CDR3 bases: TGTGCCAGCAGTGCATTGGAGGGCACTGAAGCTTTCTTT.

The V and J genes are TRBV25-1 and TRBJ2-2; D is undetermined. The CDR3 contains 14 residues. The V end lost 6 bases, the J end lost 1 base, and 9 bases lay between the germline ends. Germline V gives CDR1 MGHDK, CDR2 SYGVNS. Here the CDR3 DNA reads TGTGCCAGCAGACAGTCAAAGAACACCGGGGAGCTGTTTTTT. It yields the protein CASRQSKNTGELFF.

DNA of the CDR3: TGTGCCAGCAACCGAAACCAGGGGCTCGGGGAGCTGTTTTTT. It codes for CASNRNQGLGELFF. This chain uses TRBV9 with TRBJ2-2, with D perhaps matching TRBD1 (6 bases). Germline V gene data show CDR1 as SGDLS and CDR2 as YYNGEE. V dropped 6 bases and J dropped 7 bases, with 16 bases sitting between them. The CDR3 is 14 amino acids.

This rearrangement joins TRBV14 to TRBJ1-4; D uncertain. V lost 1 base and J lost 7, with 7 bases in between. CDR1 is SGHDN, CDR2 FVKESK, per germline. The CDR3 spans 13 residues. CDR3 sequence (DNA): TGTGCCAGCAGCCAAGGCTTGAGTGAAAAACTGTTTTTT. This gives the protein CASSQGLSEKLFF. The whole variable domain, remainder taken from reference TRBV14 and TRBJ1-4, is EAGVTQFPSHSVIEKGQTVTLRCDPISGHDNLYWYRRVMGKEIKFLLHFVKESKQDESGMPNNRFLAERTGGTYSTLKVQPAELEDSGVYFCASSQGLSEKLFFGSGTQLSVL.

The sample holds a few counts of this clone. The J gene is TRBJ1-1, the V gene TRBV11-2, with a possible D match to TRBD1 (6 bases). Germline CDR1 reads SGHAT; CDR2 reads FQNNGV. Trimming pared 2 bases from V and 2 bases from J, leaving 15 bases between. This CDR3 comprises 16 residues. This CDR3 is CASSLSLGQFNTEAFF. The CDR3 bases are TGTGCCAGCAGCTTATCTCTAGGACAGTTCAACACTGAAGCTTTCTTT.

The chain uses TRBV27 and TRBJ1-2, with 7 bases aligning to TRBD1. Trimming took 3 bases from V and 5 from J; bases not matched to a gene: 12. The V gene's germline CDR1 is MNHEY and CDR2 SMNVEV (reference sequence). The CDR3 contains 16 residues. The CDR3 nucleotides are TGTGCCAGCAGTTTGAAGGGGGCCTCGGACGCTTATGGCTACACCTTC. Its protein is CASSLKGASDAYGYTF.

The gene calls are TRBV25-1 and TRBJ2-1; 15 nucleotides align to TRBD2. The CDR3 has 15 amino acids. Germline CDR1 is MGHDK and CDR2 is SYGVNS. V was clipped by 3 bases and J by 15 bases; unmatched bases: 9. In DNA, the CDR3 is TGTGCCAGCAGTGAGTCGGGACTAGCGGGAGGCGGGAGGTTCTTC. Translation: CASSESGLAGGGRFF.

V usage is TRBV7-9 and J usage is TRBJ2-5; D is possibly TRBD1 (5 bases). Trimming took off 10 bases at V and 0 bases at J, with 15 bases between the two ends. The CDR3 sequence is 14 residues long. From germline, CDR1 is SEHNR and CDR2 FQNEAQ (reference sequence). The CDR3 bases are TGTGCCACCGTGGTGTGGGGCGACCAAGAGACCCAGTACTTC. The encoded protein is CATVVWGDQETQYF.

This rearrangement joins TRBV28 to TRBJ2-1; possible D gene TRBD2, 6 bases. Trimming removed 8 bases at V and 2 bases at J, with 22 bases between. The CDR3 is made up of 17 amino acids. Germline V gives CDR1 MDHEN, CDR2 SYDVKM. For the CDR3, the DNA is TGTGCCAGCGGAGTTTGGGCGATTAGCGGAGCCTACAATGAGCAGTTCTTC. It is translated as CASGVWAISGAYNEQFF.

The chain has TRBV7-7 and TRBJ2-3, with 9 bases that match TRBD2. The V gene end was trimmed by 5 bases and the J gene end by 2 bases; junction bases not matched to a gene: 5. CDR3 size: 15 residues. Germline V gives CDR1 SSHAT, CDR2 FNYEAQ (reference sequence). The CDR3: CASSPGTSLTDTQYF. As DNA, the CDR3 is TGTGCCAGCAGCCCCGGGACTAGCCTCACAGATACGCAGTATTTT.